This TCR beta chain was identified in a study of blood T cell repertoires in COVID-19. At the level of the study: In each case, the material was cDNA or gDNA derived from T cells, B-cell-depleted T cells, or PBMCs.

There are 12 residues in the CDR3. Losses at the gene ends were 0 bases for V and 10 bases for J; bases not matched to a gene: 0. Germline values: CDR1 MNHNY, CDR2 SVGAGI (reference sequence). Original processing methods: It was from reference gene primer amplification that nucleated cell counts were estimated. Profiled with immunoSEQ multiplex PCR; TCRdb holds only in-frame clones, not every one. That table furnishes V, J and clone size, whereas the DNA furnished D and trimming. The data contain 68,000 or so clones, 85% to 90% of them singletons. Sequencing used peripheral blood. The TCR comes from a man aged 50 to 60 with active COVID-19. The gene calls are TRBV6-6 and TRBJ2-1; TRBD2 matches at 7 bases. The CDR3 here is CASSYSLAEQFF. In DNA form, the CDR3 reads TGTGCCAGCAGTTACTCACTAGCGGAGCAGTTCTTC.